This T cell receptor (beta chain) was found in a study of follicular helper T cells after annual influenza vaccination. General study points: ICOS+CD38+ cTfh clonality tracked population frequency, and its change tracked circulating plasmablast change.

Time point meaning: 2014-2015 season, pre-vaccination. CDR1 and CDR2 from the germline V gene are SGHRS and YFSETQ. This CDR3 comprises 15 residues. J lost 7 bases, V lost 4 bases, and 8 bases had no gene match. Worth noting for this clone: Its antigen is unidentified.

Sequencing was performed with immunoSEQ multiplex PCR; in TCRdb, only in-frame clones are kept and a portion is missing. This sample yields approximately 12,000 clones, of which around 80% are seen a single time; 0.45% to 0.55% belongs to the top ten. The V gene is TRBV5-1, the J gene TRBJ2-1, with TRBD2 matching 10 bases. The input for sequencing was CXCR5- memory CD4+ T cells sorted from blood, taken on the day of influenza vaccination. The sequence was obtained from an adult who received the influenza vaccine. The CDR3 loop is CASSTSGEWGNEQFF. In DNA form, the CDR3 reads TGCGCCAGCAGCACTAGCGGGGAGTGGGGTAATGAGCAGTTCTTC.